The 12 T cell receptor beta chains below were found in one sample sequenced in a study of vaccination and CD4 T cells after COVID-19. These receptors' antigens are unknown. Sample treatment: roughly 10-day PBMC culture with coronavirus spike peptide pools or control peptides (ViraFEST assay). The Oncomine TCR Beta short-read assay sequenced DNA from cultured CD4+ T cells. TCRdb reprocessed the PCR reads with MiXCR, giving one entry per CDR3 protein. Of just over 15,000 distinct CDR3 sequences listed, about 38% are singletons. Sequenced: cultured CD4+ T cells from blood. These receptors all come from a human donor with COVID-19.

The chain combines TRBV6-2 or TRBV6-3 with TRBJ2-1; D ambiguous. The CDR3 has 15 residues. The V and J ends lost 0 bases and 5 bases respectively, with 11 bases between them. CDR1 is MNHEY and CDR2 is SVGEGT in the germline V gene. CDR3 nucleotides: TGTGCCAGCAGTTACTCATGGGGTGAGAACAATGAGCAGTTCTTC. Amino acid sequence: CASSYSWGENNEQFF.

CDR3 bases: TGTGCCAGCAGCTTGGACGGCAACTATGGCTACACCTTC. It translates to CASSLDGNYGYTF. This chain joins TRBV5-5 and TRBJ1-2; D is unresolved. Germline V gene data show CDR1 as SGHKS and CDR2 as YYEKEE (reference sequence). This CDR3 has 13 amino acids. Trimming shortened V by 0 bases and J by 2 bases, and 5 bases separated the two germline ends.

This clonotype was observed a few times. V and J are TRBV11-3 and TRBJ1-2; perhaps TRBD1 as D (6 bases). CDR3 length equals 14 residues. Trimming removed 5 bases at V and 5 bases at J, with 15 bases between. CDR1 is SGHNT and CDR2 is YENEEA in the germline V gene. In DNA form, the CDR3 reads TGTGCCAGCAGCGGGAAAGGGGGTGTGTATGGCTACACCTTC. This encodes CASSGKGGVYGYTF.

This chain joins TRBV20-1 and TRBJ1-5; D uncertain. Trimming took off 6 bases at V and 3 bases at J, with 9 bases between the two ends. CDR3 length equals 12 residues. CDR1 is DFQATT and CDR2 is SNEGSKA in the germline V gene (reference sequence). CDR3: CSARRANQPQHF. The CDR3 DNA reads TGCAGTGCCCGGAGGGCCAATCAGCCCCAGCATTTT.

This clonotype was detected only a few times. The DNA of the CDR3 is TGTGCCAGCAGCCAACCGCTCGGGCTAGCCCTAATGGAGACCCAGTACTTC. Its protein product is CASSQPLGLALMETQYF. The chain uses TRBV4-2 and TRBJ2-5, with D possibly being TRBD2 (5 bases). The V and J ends lost 2 bases and 5 bases respectively, with 21 bases between them. This CDR3 region has 17 residues. The germline gives CDR1 LGHNA, CDR2 YNFKEQ.

The chain couples TRBV6-1 to TRBJ2-2; a possible D gene is TRBD1 (5 bases). The CDR3 sequence is 14 residues long. V lost 4 bases, J lost 4 bases, and 10 bases lay in between. Germline CDR1 is MNHNS and CDR2 is SASEGT. The CDR3 reads CASSVDSSTGELFF. As DNA, the CDR3 is TGTGCCAGCAGTGTTGACAGCTCCACCGGGGAGCTGTTTTTT.

This clonotype was picked up one time. The J gene is TRBJ1-1, the V gene TRBV5-1; D ambiguous. There are 15 residues in the CDR3. V shed 0 bases and J shed 1 base, with 10 bases lying between them. Germline lookup yields CDR1 SGHRS and CDR2 YFSETQ. CDR3 residues: CASSLAGRWNTEAFF. In DNA form, the CDR3 reads TGCGCCAGCAGCTTGGCCGGAAGGTGGAACACTGAAGCTTTCTTT.

This clonotype was observed a few times. The rearrangement uses TRBV19 and TRBJ1-2, with TRBD1 identical over 9 bases. Germline loops: CDR1 LNHDA, CDR2 SQIVND (reference sequence). Trimming removed 5 bases from V and 6 bases from J; junction bases left unmatched: 4. The CDR3 runs 13 residues. CDR3 sequence (DNA): TGTGCCAGTAGTGCCAGGACAGGGGATGGCTACACCTTC. Translating it yields CASSARTGDGYTF.

This clonotype turned up a few times. The chain links TRBV24-1 to TRBJ2-7; 7 positions agree with TRBD1. The J segment lost 2 bases and the V segment lost 0 bases, leaving 3 bases of the junction unmatched. CDR3 length: 15 amino acids. Germline loops: CDR1 KGHDR, CDR2 SFDVKD. CDR3 amino acids: CATSDLRQGAYEQYF. CDR3 DNA sequence: TGTGCCACCAGTGATTTGAGACAGGGAGCCTACGAGCAGTACTTC.

The chain recombines TRBV6-2 or TRBV6-3 with TRBJ2-1, with D possibly matching TRBD2 (7 bases). The CDR3 length is 14 residues. Germline V gene data show CDR1 as MNHEY and CDR2 as SVGEGT. V shed 6 bases and J shed 6 bases, with 15 bases lying between them. This CDR3 is CASRRGGAVNEQFF. The CDR3 DNA follows: TGTGCCAGCAGGCGTGGGGGGGCAGTCAATGAGCAGTTCTTC.

CDR3 region: CASTGGGGAYNEQFF. The CDR3 DNA sequence: TGTGCCAGCACCGGCGGGGGGGGGGCCTACAATGAGCAGTTCTTC. The chain is built from TRBV27 and TRBJ2-1; the match to TRBD2 covers 9 bases. Germline CDR1 reads MNHEY; CDR2 reads SMNVEV (reference sequence). This CDR3 has 15 residues. The V segment lost 7 bases and the J segment 2 bases; nucleotides outside the gene matches: 6.

This chain links TRBV27 with TRBJ1-5; 7 bases fit TRBD1. Germline V gene lookup returns CDR1 MNHEY and CDR2 SMNVEV (reference sequence). Unmatched junction bases numbered 7, after V lost 5 bases and J lost 3 bases. CDR3 size: 15 residues. The CDR3 here is CASSRTGQDNQPQHF. CDR3 sequence (DNA): TGTGCCAGCAGTCGAACCGGACAGGACAATCAGCCCCAGCATTTT.